The 14 T cell receptor beta chains below come from one sample, sequenced in a study of blood T cells in healthy people across ages. Together with a sample-barcoded 5' primer, a J-beta primer mix was included in a second PCR lasting about 6 to 11 cycles. TCRdb reprocessed the 5' RACE reads with MiXCR, giving one entry per CDR3 protein. The table lists roughly 800,000 distinct CDR3 sequences, 58% of them singletons. Source material: blood. These receptors came from a man younger than 40 in good health.

The chain is built from TRBV20-1 and TRBJ1-5; 10 positions match TRBD1. Germline V gene lookup returns CDR1 DFQATT and CDR2 SNEGSKA (reference sequence). CDR3 size: 15 residues. The trim removed 1 base at V and 5 bases at J, leaving 5 bases unmatched. The CDR3 sequence: CSARVNGTGDQPQHF. The CDR3 bases are TGCAGTGCTAGAGTTAACGGGACAGGGGATCAGCCCCAGCATTTT.

This chain uses TRBV7-2 with TRBJ2-5, with 7 nucleotides matching TRBD2. The germline CDR1 and CDR2 sequences are SGHTA and FQGNSA. This CDR3 spans 15 amino acids. The J segment lost 9 bases and the V segment lost 5 bases, leaving 15 bases of the junction unmatched. For the CDR3, the DNA is TGTGCCAGCAGCCCGGGCGGCGGGAGAGAGAGGGCCCAGTACTTC. As protein: CASSPGGGRERAQYF.

V and J are TRBV7-2 and TRBJ2-1; 12 bases are a match to TRBD2. This CDR3 comprises 17 residues. The germline V gene encodes CDR1 SGHTA and CDR2 FQGNSA. Trimming took 1 base from V and 4 from J; bases not matched to a gene: 5. CDR3 sequence: CASSLGTTSGRYNEQFF. The CDR3 DNA reads as TGTGCCAGCAGCTTAGGTACGACTAGCGGGAGATACAATGAGCAGTTCTTC.

V is TRBV20-1 and J is TRBJ1-6; D unclear. This CDR3 region has 14 residues. V lost 7 bases and J 4 bases, leaving 14 bases between the germline ends. CDR1 DFQATT and CDR2 SNEGSKA come from the germline V gene (reference sequence). The DNA of the CDR3 is TGCAGTGTGCGTTATGCTTTATATAATTCACCCCTCCACTTT. Amino acids: CSVRYALYNSPLHF.

The rearrangement joins TRBV4-2 to TRBJ2-1; D may correspond to TRBD1 or TRBD2 (5 bases each). Between the trimmed V and J ends, which lost 1 base and 9 bases, there was a span of 13 bases. Germline CDR1 and CDR2: LGHNA and YNFKEQ. The CDR3 extends over 14 amino acids. CDR3 DNA: TGTGCCAGCAGCCAAGTTTCCCGGGACCCTGAGCAGTTCTTC. This sequence encodes CASSQVSRDPEQFF.

This clonotype was detected only a few times. V usage is TRBV30 and J usage is TRBJ1-1; no reliable D call. The germline V gene encodes CDR1 GTSNPN and CDR2 SVGIG (reference sequence). The V end was cut by 3 bases, the J end by 3 bases, with 11 bases between. The CDR3 runs 13 residues. The CDR3 spells CAWSIGTYTEAFF. The CDR3 DNA follows: TGTGCCTGGAGCATCGGCACCTACACTGAAGCTTTCTTT.

This CDR3 reads CASSPEADTGYTF. CDR3 in DNA: TGCGCCAGCAGCCCGGAGGCAGATACTGGCTACACCTTC. The chain couples TRBV5-1 to TRBJ1-2; no clear D gene. Germline V gene data show CDR1 as SGHRS and CDR2 as YFSETQ. Trimming took off 4 bases at V and 7 bases at J, with 14 bases between the two ends. The CDR3 has 13 amino acids.

The genes are TRBV4-2 and TRBJ2-3; 13 positions agree with TRBD2. The CDR3 runs 17 residues. Germline V gives CDR1 LGHNA, CDR2 YNFKEQ. J was trimmed by 0 bases and V by 6 bases; bases with no gene match: 6. CDR3 amino acids: CASRSRLAGGSTDTQYF. The CDR3 DNA is TGTGCCAGCAGATCAAGACTAGCGGGGGGTAGCACAGATACGCAGTATTTT.

V gene TRBV20-1 combines with J gene TRBJ2-3; possibly TRBD1 or TRBD2 for D (6 bases each). Germline CDR1 and CDR2: DFQATT and SNEGSKA (reference sequence). The CDR3 totals 18 residues. The V end lost 5 bases, the J end lost 0 bases, and 24 bases lay between the germline ends. CDR3 sequence: CSADGGWEQGGSTDTQYF. The DNA for the CDR3 is TGCAGTGCTGACGGGGGCTGGGAACAGGGCGGTAGCACAGATACGCAGTATTTT.

The chain carries TRBV11-2 and TRBJ2-5, with TRBD1 identical over 7 bases. V lost 6 bases and J lost 0; bases outside the gene matches: 7. The CDR3 covers 15 residues. CDR1 is SGHAT, CDR2 FQNNGV, per germline. The CDR3 spells CASRKGGQYQETQYF. The CDR3, as DNA: TGTGCCAGCAGAAAAGGGGGACAGTACCAAGAGACCCAGTACTTC.

This chain joins TRBV7-3 and TRBJ2-3; 7 bases are shared with TRBD2. Germline trimming cut 2 bases from V and 2 bases from J; bases unmatched to any gene: 7. CDR3 size: 16 residues. CDR1 is SGHTA, CDR2 FQGTGA, per germline. Here the CDR3 reads CASSLLASGATDTQYF. The DNA for the CDR3 is TGTGCCAGCAGCTTATTGGCTAGCGGCGCCACAGATACGCAGTATTTT.

The chain carries TRBV9 and TRBJ2-2, with no clear D. Deletions cut 2 bases from V and 6 bases from J, with 11 bases between. The CDR3 runs 14 residues. Germline CDR1 and CDR2: SGDLS and YYNGEE. The CDR3 region has the DNA TGTGCCAGCAGCGTGAATCATGGGGCCGGGGAGCTGTTTTTT. It translates to CASSVNHGAGELFF.

The V and J genes are TRBV29-1 and TRBJ2-1; 11 positions agree with TRBD2. The CDR3 consists of 14 residues. The V gene end was trimmed by 4 bases and the J gene end by 7 bases; junction bases not matched to a gene: 6. CDR1 SQVTM and CDR2 ANQGSEA come from the germline V gene. This CDR3 reads CSVGIAGGPNEQFF. CDR3 nucleotides: TGCAGCGTTGGGATAGCGGGGGGGCCAAATGAGCAGTTCTTC.

The V gene is TRBV27, the J gene TRBJ1-2; D is ambiguous. The CDR3 has 14 amino acids. Germline-derived CDR1 and CDR2 are MNHEY and SMNVEV (reference sequence). V gave up 5 bases and J gave up 8 bases, with 18 bases separating them. Here the CDR3 DNA reads TGTGCCAGCAGTGGATTAGACCCAAGAGGGGGCTACACCTTC. Translation: CASSGLDPRGGYTF.